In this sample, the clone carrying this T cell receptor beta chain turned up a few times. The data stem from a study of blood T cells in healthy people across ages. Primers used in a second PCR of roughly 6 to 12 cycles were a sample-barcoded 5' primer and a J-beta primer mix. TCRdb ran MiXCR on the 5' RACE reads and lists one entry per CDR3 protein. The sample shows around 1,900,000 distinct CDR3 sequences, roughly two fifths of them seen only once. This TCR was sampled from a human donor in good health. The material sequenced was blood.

CDR3 in DNA: TGCGCCAGCAGCTTGGGACAATGGGGTTACAATGAGCAGTTCTTC. As protein: CASSLGQWGYNEQFF. J is TRBJ2-1 and V is TRBV4-3; D might be TRBD1 (6 bases). Germline V gene lookup returns CDR1 LGHNA and CDR2 YSLEER. Trimming pared 5 bases from V and 4 bases from J, leaving 15 bases between. This CDR3 spans 15 amino acids.